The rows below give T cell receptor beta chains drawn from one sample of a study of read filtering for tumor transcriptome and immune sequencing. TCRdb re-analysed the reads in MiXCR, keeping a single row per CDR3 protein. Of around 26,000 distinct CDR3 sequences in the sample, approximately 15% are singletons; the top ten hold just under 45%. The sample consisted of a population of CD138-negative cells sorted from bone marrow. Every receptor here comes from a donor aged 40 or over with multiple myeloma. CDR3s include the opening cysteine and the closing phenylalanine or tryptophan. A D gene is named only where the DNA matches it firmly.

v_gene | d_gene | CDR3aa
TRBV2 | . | CASSAITTSTDTQYF
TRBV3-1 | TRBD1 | CASSQRVQGASYNEQFF
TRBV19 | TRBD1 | CASTTAGTDYGYTF
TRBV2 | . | CASSAPRGFGGEETQYF
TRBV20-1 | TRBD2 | CSARLGREGQETQYF
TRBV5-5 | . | CASSFFDREGSDTQYF
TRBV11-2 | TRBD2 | CASSLTSGTRNEQFF
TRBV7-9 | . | CASSLALVWDEQFF
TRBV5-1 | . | CASSLRAMSQETQYF
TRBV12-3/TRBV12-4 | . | CASSPRGGPNTEAFF
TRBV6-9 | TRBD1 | CASSSLNRDRSQSAQHF
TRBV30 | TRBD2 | CAWSRKLAGVHEQFF
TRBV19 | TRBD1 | CASRTGNQPQHF
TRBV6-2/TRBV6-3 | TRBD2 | CASTTSGHSYNEQFF